The following is a T cell receptor beta chain sequence with its context. Generated by immunoSEQ multiplex PCR, the TCRdb table keeps only in-frame clones and is missing some. The sample yields more than 95,000 clones, 70% to 90% seen once. Deletions cut 2 bases from V and 0 bases from J, with 2 bases between. From germline, CDR1 is KGHSH and CDR2 LQKENI. The CDR3 length is 14 residues. The sample originates from a study of OX40 agonist ivuxolimab in advanced cancers. Study-wide context: Of the patients, three showed partial responses, one with hepatocellular carcinoma and two with cutaneous melanoma.

The source is an adult with an advanced solid tumor such as melanoma, head and neck, liver or kidney cancer. This chain connects TRBV18 to TRBJ2-6; no firm D call. Sample: CD4+ or CD8+ T cells sorted from blood, taken in a trial of the OX40 agonist ivuxolimab. The CDR3 DNA reads TGTGCCAGCTCACCAGGCTCTGGGGCCAACGTCCTGACTTTC. It yields the protein CASSPGSGANVLTF.